Listed below are T cell receptor beta chains from one sample, sequenced in a study of blood T cell repertoires in COVID-19. Data came from immunoSEQ multiplex PCR; TCRdb stores just in-frame clones and leaves some out. The table has about 260,000 clones, about 90% seen once; the top ten hold around 0.8%. Sequenced: PBMCs or T cells enriched from blood (not recorded which). The receptors come from a man between 45 and 60 years old who had been exposed to COVID-19. Both conserved end residues are part of each CDR3. A D gene is named only where the DNA matches it firmly. Only some rows state a clone size, as once, few, many or a class for expanded clones.

CDR3 length: 14; clone size: -; J gene: TRBJ2-1; V gene: TRBV5-1; D gene: TRBD2; CDR3 DNA: TGCGCCAGCAGCCCTGGGACTAGCAACAATGAGCAGTTCTTC; CDR3 protein: CASSPGTSNNEQFF
CDR3 length: 16; clone size: -; J gene: TRBJ2-5; V gene: TRBV24-1; D gene: -; CDR3 DNA: TGTGCCACCAGTGACACCCCCCGTACAGGGTTGGAGACCCAGTACTTC; CDR3 protein: CATSDTPRTGLETQYF
CDR3 length: 15; clone size: -; J gene: TRBJ1-1; V gene: TRBV4-2; D gene: -; CDR3 DNA: TGTGCCAGCAGCCAAGATCGATTTGGGGCTACTGAAGCTTTCTTT; CDR3 protein: CASSQDRFGATEAFF
CDR3 length: 14; clone size: -; J gene: TRBJ2-2; V gene: TRBV2; D gene: -; CDR3 DNA: TGTGCCAGCAGTCGACAACCTGCGATCGGGGAGCTGTTTTTT; CDR3 protein: CASSRQPAIGELFF
CDR3 length: 15; clone size: -; J gene: TRBJ1-1; V gene: TRBV2; D gene: -; CDR3 DNA: TGTGCCAGCAGTCAACCTACTCACGGGGTCTCGGAAGCTTTCTTT; CDR3 protein: CASSQPTHGVSEAFF
CDR3 length: 15; clone size: -; J gene: TRBJ2-1; V gene: TRBV19; D gene: TRBD2; CDR3 DNA: TGTGCCAGTACGGCTAGCGGGAGGGCCTACAATGAGCAGTTCTTC; CDR3 protein: CASTASGRAYNEQFF
CDR3 length: 16; clone size: -; J gene: TRBJ2-3; V gene: TRBV9; D gene: -; CDR3 DNA: TGTGCCAGCAGCGTCCTAAGGGAGTCCGACACAGATACGCAGTATTTT; CDR3 protein: CASSVLRESDTDTQYF
CDR3 length: 12; clone size: -; J gene: TRBJ1-2; V gene: TRBV28; D gene: -; CDR3 DNA: TGTGCCATCATCGACAGAAACTATGGCTACACCTTC; CDR3 protein: CAIIDRNYGYTF
CDR3 length: 16; clone size: -; J gene: TRBJ1-5; V gene: TRBV28; D gene: TRBD1; CDR3 DNA: TGTGCCAGCAGTTCCCGGACAGGGGTTAGCAATCAGCCCCAGCATTTT; CDR3 protein: CASSSRTGVSNQPQHF
CDR3 length: 14; clone size: -; J gene: TRBJ1-5; V gene: TRBV6-2/TRBV6-3; D gene: -; CDR3 DNA: TGTGCCAGCAGTTCCGGGAGGTATAATCAGCCCCAGCATTTT; CDR3 protein: CASSSGRYNQPQHF
CDR3 length: 16; clone size: -; J gene: TRBJ1-3; V gene: TRBV7-9; D gene: -; CDR3 DNA: TGTGCCAGCAGCTTATTAGGCGGGGTCTCTGGAAACACCATATATTTT; CDR3 protein: CASSLLGGVSGNTIYF
CDR3 length: 14; clone size: -; J gene: TRBJ1-2; V gene: TRBV9; D gene: -; CDR3 DNA: TGTGCCAGCAGCGTAATAGGGACAAATTATGGCTACACCTTC; CDR3 protein: CASSVIGTNYGYTF
CDR3 length: 14; clone size: -; J gene: TRBJ2-1; V gene: TRBV29-1; D gene: TRBD2; CDR3 DNA: TGCAGCGTCCAGGGACTAGCGGGAGGGCACGAGCAGTTCTTC; CDR3 protein: CSVQGLAGGHEQFF
CDR3 length: 16; clone size: -; J gene: TRBJ1-1; V gene: TRBV10-1; D gene: TRBD1; CDR3 DNA: TGCGCCAGCAGTCGGGACAGGGGCTTAATGAACACTGAAGCTTTCTTT; CDR3 protein: CASSRDRGLMNTEAFF
CDR3 length: 15; clone size: -; J gene: TRBJ2-7; V gene: TRBV18; D gene: TRBD2; CDR3 DNA: TGTGCCAGCTCACCAGCGTCTAGCGGGGACTACGAGCAGTACTTC; CDR3 protein: CASSPASSGDYEQYF
CDR3 length: 15; clone size: -; J gene: TRBJ2-7; V gene: TRBV4-1; D gene: TRBD1; CDR3 DNA: TGCGCCAGCAGCCAACCCGGACAGGCGAAATCGGAGCAGTACTTC; CDR3 protein: CASSQPGQAKSEQYF
CDR3 length: 14; clone size: -; J gene: TRBJ2-7; V gene: TRBV3-1/TRBV3-2; D gene: -; CDR3 DNA: TGTGCCAGCAGCCTACGACTAGTCACCTACGAGCAGTACTTC; CDR3 protein: CASSLRLVTYEQYF
CDR3 length: 14; clone size: -; J gene: TRBJ2-1; V gene: TRBV5-1; D gene: -; CDR3 DNA: TGCGCCAGCAGCTTGGGACTAGTAAACGATGAGCAGTTCTTC; CDR3 protein: CASSLGLVNDEQFF
CDR3 length: 15; clone size: once; J gene: TRBJ1-2; V gene: TRBV4-1; D gene: TRBD1; CDR3 DNA: TGCGCCAGCAACAAACAGGGGGCCGAGAACTATGGCTACACCTTC; CDR3 protein: CASNKQGAENYGYTF
CDR3 length: 14; clone size: once; J gene: TRBJ2-2; V gene: TRBV3-1/TRBV3-2; D gene: TRBD1; CDR3 DNA: TGTGCCAGCAGCCCTTACAGGGGGCTAGGGGAGCTGTTTTTT; CDR3 protein: CASSPYRGLGELFF
CDR3 length: 11; clone size: -; J gene: TRBJ2-1; V gene: TRBV5-4; D gene: -; CDR3 DNA: TGTGCCAGCAGTACCACGCGTGAGCAGTTCTTC; CDR3 protein: CASSTTREQFF
CDR3 length: 12; clone size: -; J gene: TRBJ1-1; V gene: TRBV7-9; D gene: -; CDR3 DNA: TGTGCCAGCAGCTTATCCCCAGGGCAAGCTTTCTTT; CDR3 protein: CASSLSPGQAFF
CDR3 length: 15; clone size: -; J gene: TRBJ1-5; V gene: TRBV28; D gene: TRBD1; CDR3 DNA: TGTGCCAGCAGTTTCCGAGGACAGGGGTCTAGGCCCCAGCATTTT; CDR3 protein: CASSFRGQGSRPQHF
CDR3 length: 16; clone size: -; J gene: TRBJ1-5; V gene: TRBV18; D gene: -; CDR3 DNA: TGTGCCAGCTCACCTCAGGCTCTGGCGAGCAATCAGCCCCAGCATTTT; CDR3 protein: CASSPQALASNQPQHF
CDR3 length: 14; clone size: -; J gene: TRBJ1-1; V gene: TRBV4-1; D gene: -; CDR3 DNA: TGCGCCAGCAGCGAACCACAGGGTGTCTCTGAAGCTTTCTTT; CDR3 protein: CASSEPQGVSEAFF
CDR3 length: 16; clone size: -; J gene: TRBJ1-4; V gene: TRBV3-1/TRBV3-2; D gene: -; CDR3 DNA: TGTGCCAGCAGCCTAAAGGAGGGGTACCCTAATGAAAAACTGTTTTTT; CDR3 protein: CASSLKEGYPNEKLFF
CDR3 length: 16; clone size: -; J gene: TRBJ2-5; V gene: TRBV5-1; D gene: -; CDR3 DNA: TGCGCCAGCAGCTTGGATGGCAGGAAGGGGGTTGAGACCCAGTACTTC; CDR3 protein: CASSLDGRKGVETQYF
CDR3 length: 15; clone size: -; J gene: TRBJ1-6; V gene: TRBV27; D gene: -; CDR3 DNA: TGTGCCAGCAGTTTAAGTGTAGGGGGAAATTCACCCCTCCACTTT; CDR3 protein: CASSLSVGGNSPLHF
CDR3 length: 16; clone size: -; J gene: TRBJ2-1; V gene: TRBV24-1; D gene: TRBD2; CDR3 DNA: TGTGCCACCAGTGATTTCACTAGCGGGAGTATGAATGAGCAGTTCTTC; CDR3 protein: CATSDFTSGSMNEQFF
CDR3 length: 15; clone size: -; J gene: TRBJ1-2; V gene: TRBV18; D gene: TRBD1; CDR3 DNA: TGTGCCAGCTCAACATGGACAGGGGCCGCAAGCGGCTACACCTTC; CDR3 protein: CASSTWTGAASGYTF